This T cell receptor beta chain was recovered during a study of T cells in Graves' hyperthyroidism and ophthalmopathy. Regarding this clonotype: The antigen is not known.

CDR3 size: 17 residues. The J segment lost 0 bases and the V segment lost 4 bases, leaving 6 bases of the junction unmatched. CDR1 is MGHDK, CDR2 SYGVNS, per germline. Amplified TCR beta CDR3 regions came from RNA transcripts. The HTBI primer set served for first-round RT-PCR of the TCR CDR3. TCRdb used MiXCR to reprocess the multiplex PCR reads, holding one entry per CDR3 protein. The sample shows about 660,000 distinct CDR3 sequences, roughly 46% of them seen only once. Exclusion of patients followed from uncontrolled infection, other autoimmune disease, pregnancy or lactation. Diagnoses rested on clinical symptoms, serum thyroxine and TRAb, thyroid ultrasound and orbital computed tomography. Findings and caveats of the study: Model-based prediction identified ophthalmopathy a median 6.5 months prior to its onset. The blood repertoire included most of the expanded thyroid clonotypes above 0.001.

J is TRBJ2-7 and V is TRBV25-1; 13 nucleotides line up with TRBD2. This receptor was taken from an adult man with Graves' disease, either hyperthyroidism or ophthalmopathy (not recorded which). The sample comprised peripheral blood or thyroid tissue (not recorded which). The CDR3 DNA reads as TGTGCCAGCAGTGCCTTCGGACTAGCGGGGGTCTCCTACGAGCAGTACTTC. Translating gives CASSAFGLAGVSYEQYF.